One and the same sample provided the 18 T cell receptor beta chains below, sequenced in a study of memory B cells and T cells in multiple sclerosis (dated by TCRdb to the late 2010s). Preparation of the library involved the immunoSEQ multiplex PCR assay. TCRdb stores this immuneACCESS table with in-frame sequences only. Part of the clones is absent; in the studies checked, under half of the shortfall reflects unresolved V genes, and no reason is known for the rest. The sample records approximately 14,000 clones, roughly three quarters of which are singletons. 2.3% of the sample comes from the top ten. Sequencing was carried out using memory (CD45RO+) CD4+ T cells from blood. The sample's cell subset or site, from its label and the paper: CD45RO+ memory T cells sorted from peripheral blood. These receptors all stem from a human donor with multiple sclerosis.

This clone came up a few times. The chain joins TRBV11-2 to TRBJ1-1; tentatively, D is TRBD1 (6 bases). The CDR3 has 17 amino acids. CDR1 SGHAT and CDR2 FQNNGV come from the germline V gene. The V end lost 3 bases, the J end lost 5 bases, and 22 bases lay between the germline ends. CDR3 protein: CASSLNLAGGLGTEAFF. The CDR3 region has the DNA TGTGCCAGCAGCTTGAACCTCGCGGGGGGCCTAGGGACTGAAGCTTTCTTT. Full variable domain (rest looked up from reference TRBV11-2 and TRBJ1-1): EAGVAQSPRYKIIEKRQSVAFWCNPISGHATLYWYQQILGQGPKLLIQFQNNGVVDDSQLPKDRFSAERLKGVDSTLKIQPAKLEDSAVYLCASSLNLAGGLGTEAFFGQGTRLTVV.

Only a few counts were recorded for this clone. This rearrangement joins TRBV15 to TRBJ1-1; D gene unclear. The V and J ends lost 1 base and 7 bases respectively, with 10 bases between them. Germline V gene sequence: CDR1 LNHNV, CDR2 YYDKDF (reference sequence). This CDR3 region has 13 residues. In nucleotides, the CDR3 is TGTGCCACCAGCAGAGGTTTGGCAATTGAAGCTTTCTTT. Its translation: CATSRGLAIEAFF.

The V call is TRBV29-1, the J call TRBJ2-1, with D possibly TRBD2 on 6 matching bases. From germline, CDR1 is SQVTM and CDR2 ANQGSEA. The CDR3 has 13 amino acids. Trimming took 3 bases from V and 8 from J, leaving 14 bases between them. CDR3 loop: CSVDPAAGYEQFF. CDR3 DNA: TGCAGCGTTGATCCAGCGGCGGGGTATGAGCAGTTCTTC.

The J gene is TRBJ1-5, the V gene TRBV6-1; tentative D call: TRBD1 (6 bases). This CDR3 is 15 amino acids long. V was shortened by 6 bases and J by 2 bases, with 14 bases between the two germline ends. Germline-derived CDR1 and CDR2 are MNHNS and SASEGT. The CDR3 DNA is TGTGCCAGCAGCCTGGACAGCCGGGGCAATCAGCCCCAGCATTTT. This encodes CASSLDSRGNQPQHF.

The chain carries TRBV5-1 and TRBJ2-3; TRBD2 agrees at 12 bases. CDR3 length: 18 residues. In germline, CDR1 is SGHRS, CDR2 YFSETQ. The V and J ends lost 3 bases and 2 bases, in that order; junction bases with no gene match: 10. CDR3 in DNA: TGCGCCAGCAGCTACCTAGGAAGACTAGCGGGAGCCACAGATACGCAGTATTTT. This translates into CASSYLGRLAGATDTQYF.

This chain joins TRBV7-6 and TRBJ2-7; 10 bases agree with TRBD2. The V gene's germline CDR1 is SGHVS and CDR2 FNYEAQ. The trim removed 8 bases at V and 3 bases at J, leaving 7 bases unmatched. This CDR3 contains 14 residues. This CDR3 reads CASRLLAGGYEQYF. CDR3 DNA sequence: TGTGCCAGCCGATTATTAGCGGGAGGCTACGAGCAGTACTTC.

The CDR3 DNA follows: TGTGCCAGCAGCTTTCTAGGGACAGGGGAAGTTTACGAGCAGTACTTC. Protein product: CASSFLGTGEVYEQYF. The V gene is TRBV5-6, the J gene TRBJ2-7, with TRBD1 matching 10 bases. The J segment lost 4 bases and the V segment lost 2 bases, leaving 9 bases of the junction unmatched. CDR3 length equals 16 residues. Per the germline V gene, CDR1 is SGHDT and CDR2 is YYEEEE.

The V call is TRBV11-2, the J call TRBJ1-1, with 11 bases that match TRBD1. In germline, CDR1 is SGHAT, CDR2 FQNNGV. V was clipped by 3 bases and J by 5 bases; unmatched bases: 8. The CDR3 is 16 residues long. For the CDR3, the DNA is TGTGCCAGCAGCTTGGGTGCGGGACAGGGGGGGACTGAAGCTTTCTTT. Its protein product is CASSLGAGQGGTEAFF.

This clone occurred once. The V call is TRBV5-1, the J call TRBJ2-5, with TRBD2 as a possible D gene (5 bases). Germline values: CDR1 SGHRS, CDR2 YFSETQ. Trimming cost V 4 bases and J 2 bases, with 12 bases left between them. The CDR3 length is 14 residues. The CDR3 coding sequence is TGCGCCAGCAGCAGTGGGAGTCATCAAGAGACCCAGTACTTC. Translation gives CASSSGSHQETQYF.

This clone was recorded only once. The rearrangement uses TRBV5-1 and TRBJ2-2; 9 nucleotides line up with TRBD2. The J segment lost 8 bases and the V segment lost 1 base, leaving 12 bases of the junction unmatched. The CDR3 is made up of 17 amino acids. Germline V gives CDR1 SGHRS, CDR2 YFSETQ. The CDR3 is CASSLIGGRAVLGELFF. In DNA form, the CDR3 reads TGCGCCAGCAGCTTGATCGGCGGGAGGGCCGTATTAGGGGAGCTGTTTTTT.

The DNA for the CDR3 is TGTGCCAGCAGCGCGGGACAGGCCGGCGGAAACACCATATATTTT. Translated: CASSAGQAGGNTIYF. This chain joins TRBV9 and TRBJ1-3; 8 bases agree with TRBD1. Germline V gives CDR1 SGDLS, CDR2 YYNGEE. J gave up 4 bases and V 3 bases, and 6 bases lay outside the gene matches. The CDR3 consists of 15 residues.

This clone showed up just once. The chain has TRBV10-3 and TRBJ2-2, with D maybe TRBD2 (5 bases). Germline V gene data show CDR1 as ENHRY and CDR2 as SYGVKD. The CDR3 consists of 13 residues. With 4 bases removed from V and 6 bases from J, the gap between germline ends came to 9 bases. This CDR3 is CAISGTGSGELFF. CDR3 bases: TGTGCCATCAGTGGGACTGGATCCGGGGAGCTGTTTTTT.

With respect to this clone: The germline gene is not matched at one end of the junction; a read error may be the cause. The rearrangement uses TRBV30 and TRBJ2-3; 9 nucleotides align to TRBD2. Germline V gene lookup returns CDR1 GTSNPN and CDR2 SVGIG (reference sequence). CDR3 length equals 13 residues. The CDR3 sequence is CAWSPRGSGRLNF. For the CDR3, the DNA is TGTGCCTGGAGTCCCCGGGGTAGCGGGAGATTGAATTTT.

The rearrangement links TRBV9 to TRBJ1-6, with TRBD1 as a possible D gene (6 bases). This CDR3 region has 14 residues. Germline CDR1 reads SGDLS; CDR2 reads YYNGEE. V lost 4 bases and J 7 bases, leaving 12 bases between the germline ends. The CDR3 DNA reads as TGTGCCAGCAGCCGCGGACAGATCAATTCACCCCTCCACTTT. The encoded protein is CASSRGQINSPLHF.

The V and J genes are TRBV5-1 and TRBJ1-1, with no clear D. This CDR3 comprises 13 residues. Trimming stripped 4 bases from V and 1 base from J, with 8 bases between. Germline values: CDR1 SGHRS, CDR2 YFSETQ. The CDR3 region has the DNA TGCGCCAGCAGCCCCCGGGAGAACACTGAAGCTTTCTTT. Its translation: CASSPRENTEAFF. The variable domain in full, completed from reference TRBV5-1 and TRBJ1-1, reads KAGVTQTPRYLIKTRGQQVTLSCSPISGHRSVSWYQQTPGQGLQFLFEYFSETQRNKGNFPGRFSGRQFSNSRSEMNVSTLELGDSALYLCASSPRENTEAFFGQGTRLTVV.

This rearrangement joins TRBV28 to TRBJ2-3, with D hard to call. CDR3 length equals 16 residues. Germline V gives CDR1 MDHEN, CDR2 SYDVKM. Deletions cut 0 bases from V and 0 bases from J, with 10 bases between. CDR3 DNA sequence: TGTGCCAGCAGTTTATGGACTGGTACTAGCACAGATACGCAGTATTTT. This encodes CASSLWTGTSTDTQYF.

The rearrangement links TRBV11-2 to TRBJ2-7, with 8 bases fitting TRBD1. The CDR3 extends over 16 amino acids. Trimming at V came to 4 bases and at J to 3 bases, leaving 11 bases not matched to a gene. Germline V gene data show CDR1 as SGHAT and CDR2 as FQNNGV. The CDR3 sequence: CASSSPLGQGIYEQYF. The DNA for the CDR3 is TGTGCCAGCAGCTCCCCCCTTGGACAGGGAATCTACGAGCAGTACTTC.

V usage is TRBV4-1 and J usage is TRBJ2-4; D perhaps matches TRBD1 (5 bases). The CDR3 runs 16 residues. The germline V and J ends were trimmed by 1 base and 0 bases, with 10 bases remaining between them. Germline CDR1 MGHRA, CDR2 YSYEKL. CDR3 nucleotides: TGCGCCAGCAGCCAAGTATTCACAGGAGCCAAAAACATTCAGTACTTC. The encoded protein is CASSQVFTGAKNIQYF.